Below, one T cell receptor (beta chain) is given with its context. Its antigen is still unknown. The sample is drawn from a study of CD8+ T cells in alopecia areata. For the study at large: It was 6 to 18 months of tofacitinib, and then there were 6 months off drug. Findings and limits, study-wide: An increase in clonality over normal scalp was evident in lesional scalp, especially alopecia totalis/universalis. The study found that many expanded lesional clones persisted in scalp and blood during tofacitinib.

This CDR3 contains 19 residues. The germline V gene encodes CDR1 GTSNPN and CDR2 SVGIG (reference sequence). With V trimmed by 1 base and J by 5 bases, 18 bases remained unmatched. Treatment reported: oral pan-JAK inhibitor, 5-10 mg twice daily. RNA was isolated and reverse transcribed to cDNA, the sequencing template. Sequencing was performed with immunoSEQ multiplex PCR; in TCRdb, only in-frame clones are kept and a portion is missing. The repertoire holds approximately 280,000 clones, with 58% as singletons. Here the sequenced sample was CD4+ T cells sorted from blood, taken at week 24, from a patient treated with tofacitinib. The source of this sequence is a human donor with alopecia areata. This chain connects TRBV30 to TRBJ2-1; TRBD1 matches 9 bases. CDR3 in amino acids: CAWSEKDRGTVSPNNEQFF. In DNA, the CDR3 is TGTGCCTGGAGTGAAAAGGACAGGGGAACGGTTTCGCCAAACAATGAGCAGTTCTTC.